One T cell receptor (beta chain) is described in this entry. This CDR3 spans 16 amino acids. Unmatched junction bases numbered 4, after V lost 1 base and J lost 4 bases. Germline lookup yields CDR1 LNHDA and CDR2 SQIVND (reference sequence). The data are from a study of cytomegalovirus exposure and HLA in healthy donors. PCR was performed using 60 Vbeta and 13 Jbeta primers. Clones were sequenced by immunoSEQ multiplex PCR, and TCRdb holds only the in-frame ones, with some missing. The sample includes roughly 65,000 clones. This receptor was identified in a boy under 18 in good health and CMV-seronegative. The sequencing sample was made of PBMCs. The chain combines TRBV19 with TRBJ1-1, with 12 bases matching TRBD1. Here the CDR3 reads CASSIVGQGAVTEAFF. The CDR3 nucleotides are TGTGCCAGTAGTATAGTGGGACAGGGGGCCGTCACTGAAGCTTTCTTT.